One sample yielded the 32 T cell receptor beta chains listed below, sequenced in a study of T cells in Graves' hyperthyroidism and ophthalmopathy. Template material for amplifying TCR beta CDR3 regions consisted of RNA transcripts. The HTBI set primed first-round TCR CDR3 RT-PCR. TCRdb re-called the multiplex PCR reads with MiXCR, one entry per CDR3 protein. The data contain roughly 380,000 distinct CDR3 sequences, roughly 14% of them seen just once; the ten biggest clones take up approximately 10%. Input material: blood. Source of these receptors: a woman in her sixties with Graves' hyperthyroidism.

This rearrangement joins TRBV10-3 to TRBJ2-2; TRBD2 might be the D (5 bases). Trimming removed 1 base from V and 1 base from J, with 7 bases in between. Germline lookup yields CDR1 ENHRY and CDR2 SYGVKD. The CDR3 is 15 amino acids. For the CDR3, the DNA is TGTGCCATCAGTGAGTTTGGAGGGAACACCGGGGAGCTGTTTTTT. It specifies CAISEFGGNTGELFF.

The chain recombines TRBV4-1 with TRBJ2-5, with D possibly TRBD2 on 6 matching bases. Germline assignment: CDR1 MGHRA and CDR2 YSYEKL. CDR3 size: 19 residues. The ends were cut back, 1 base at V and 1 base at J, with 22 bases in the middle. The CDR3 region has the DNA TGCGCCAGCAGCCAAGCGCATGGGGAACAGCGGGTCTTCCAAGAGACCCAGTACTTC. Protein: CASSQAHGEQRVFQETQYF.

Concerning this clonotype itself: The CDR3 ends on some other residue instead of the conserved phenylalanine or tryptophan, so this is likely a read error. The DNA of the CDR3 is TGTGCCAGCAGTGAAGCGGCCTTTAAGGCTTTCCTT. Amino acids: CASSEAAFKAFL. The rearrangement links TRBV6-1 to TRBJ1-1; D ambiguous. The CDR3 sequence is 12 residues long. V gave up 0 bases and J gave up 11 bases, with 10 bases separating them. CDR1 and CDR2 (germline): MNHNS, SASEGT.

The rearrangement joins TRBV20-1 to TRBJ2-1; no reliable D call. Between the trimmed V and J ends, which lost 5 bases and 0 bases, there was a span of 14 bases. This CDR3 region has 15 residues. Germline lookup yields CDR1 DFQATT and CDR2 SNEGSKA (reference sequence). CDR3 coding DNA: TGCAGTGCTTACCCCGCCATCAGCTCCTACAATGAGCAGTTCTTC. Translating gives CSAYPAISSYNEQFF.

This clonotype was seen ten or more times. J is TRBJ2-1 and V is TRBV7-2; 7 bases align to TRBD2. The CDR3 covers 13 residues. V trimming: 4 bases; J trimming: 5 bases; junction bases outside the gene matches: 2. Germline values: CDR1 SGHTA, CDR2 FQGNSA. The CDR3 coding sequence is TGTGCCAGCAGCTCGGGACTACACAATGAGCAGTTCTTC. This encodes CASSSGLHNEQFF.

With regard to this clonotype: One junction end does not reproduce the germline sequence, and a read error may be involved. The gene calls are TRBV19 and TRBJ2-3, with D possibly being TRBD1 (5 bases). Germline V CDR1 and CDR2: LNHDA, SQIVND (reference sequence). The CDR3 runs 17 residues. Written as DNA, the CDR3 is TGTGCCAGTAGCCCCGAGTTTTGGGGCCGACCGACAGATATGCAGTATTTT. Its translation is CASSPEFWGRPTDMQYF. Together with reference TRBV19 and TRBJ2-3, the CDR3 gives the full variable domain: DGGITQSPKYLFRKEGQNVTLSCEQNLNHDAMYWYRQDPGQGLRLIYYSQIVNDFQKGDIAEGYSVSREKKESFPLTVTSAQKNPTAFYLCASSPEFWGRPTDMQYFGPGTRLTVL.

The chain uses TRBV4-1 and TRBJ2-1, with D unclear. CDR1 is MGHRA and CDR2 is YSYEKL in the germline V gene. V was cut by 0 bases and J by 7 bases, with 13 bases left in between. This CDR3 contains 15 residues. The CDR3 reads CASSQEGRPWNEQFF. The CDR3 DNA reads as TGCGCCAGCAGCCAAGAGGGCCGCCCCTGGAATGAGCAGTTCTTC.

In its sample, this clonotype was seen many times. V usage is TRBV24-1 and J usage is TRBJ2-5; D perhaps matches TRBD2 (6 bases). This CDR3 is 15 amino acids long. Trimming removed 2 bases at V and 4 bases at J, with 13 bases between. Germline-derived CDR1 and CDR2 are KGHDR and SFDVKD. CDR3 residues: CATSDWGRGGETQYF. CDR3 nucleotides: TGTGCCACCAGTGATTGGGGACGGGGAGGAGAGACCCAGTACTTC.

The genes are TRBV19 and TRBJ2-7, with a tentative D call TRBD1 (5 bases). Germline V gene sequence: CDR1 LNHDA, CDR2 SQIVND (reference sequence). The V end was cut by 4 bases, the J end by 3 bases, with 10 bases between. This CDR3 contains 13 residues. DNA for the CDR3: TGTGCCAGTAGTAAAAGGACAAACTACGAGCAGTACTTC. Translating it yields CASSKRTNYEQYF.

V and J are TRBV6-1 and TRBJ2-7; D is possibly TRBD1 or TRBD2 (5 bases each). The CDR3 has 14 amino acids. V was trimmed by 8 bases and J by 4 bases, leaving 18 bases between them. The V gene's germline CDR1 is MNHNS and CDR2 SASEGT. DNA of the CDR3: TGTGCCAGCTGTGGGGGAACGGTGCGGTACGAGCAGTACTTC. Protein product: CASCGGTVRYEQYF.

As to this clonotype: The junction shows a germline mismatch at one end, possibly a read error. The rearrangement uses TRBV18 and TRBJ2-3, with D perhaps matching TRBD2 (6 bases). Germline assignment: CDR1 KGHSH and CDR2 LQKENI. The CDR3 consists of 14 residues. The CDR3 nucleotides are TGTGCCAGCTCACTCTATAGCGGTTCAGATACGCGGTATTTT. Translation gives CASSLYSGSDTRYF.

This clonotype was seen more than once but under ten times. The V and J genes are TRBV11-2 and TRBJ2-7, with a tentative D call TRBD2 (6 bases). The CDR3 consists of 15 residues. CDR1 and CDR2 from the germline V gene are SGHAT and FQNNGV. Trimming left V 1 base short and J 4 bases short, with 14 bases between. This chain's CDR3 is CASSLGSGGLYEQYF. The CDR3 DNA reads TGTGCCAGCAGCTTAGGTAGCGGAGGCCTTTACGAGCAGTACTTC.

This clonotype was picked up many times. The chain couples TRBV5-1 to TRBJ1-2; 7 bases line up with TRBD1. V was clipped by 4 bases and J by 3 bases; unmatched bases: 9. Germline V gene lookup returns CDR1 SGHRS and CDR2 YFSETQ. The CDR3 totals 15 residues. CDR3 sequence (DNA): TGCGCCAGCAGCACCACAGGGGCGGCAGACTATGGCTACACCTTC. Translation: CASSTTGAADYGYTF.

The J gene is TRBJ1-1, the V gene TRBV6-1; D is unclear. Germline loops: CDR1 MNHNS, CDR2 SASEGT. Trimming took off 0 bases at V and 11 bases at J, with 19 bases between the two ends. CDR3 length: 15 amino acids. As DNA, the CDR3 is TGTGCCAGCAGTGAAGCGGGTCGAAAGTCTCCCTCTGCTTTCTTT. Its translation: CASSEAGRKSPSAFF.

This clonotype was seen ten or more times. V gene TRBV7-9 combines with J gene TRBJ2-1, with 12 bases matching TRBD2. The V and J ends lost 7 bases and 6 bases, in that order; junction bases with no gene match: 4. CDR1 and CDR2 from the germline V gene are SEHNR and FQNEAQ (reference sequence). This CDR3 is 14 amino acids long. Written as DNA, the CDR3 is TGTGCCAGCAAAACTAGCGGGAGGCCCAATGAGCAGTTCTTC. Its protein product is CASKTSGRPNEQFF.

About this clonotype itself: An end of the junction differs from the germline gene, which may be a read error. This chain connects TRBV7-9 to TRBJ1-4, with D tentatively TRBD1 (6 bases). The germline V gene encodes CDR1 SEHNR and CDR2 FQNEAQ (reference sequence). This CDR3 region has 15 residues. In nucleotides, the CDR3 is TGTGCCAGCAGTTTAGCAGGGCCCAGGGGTGAAAAACTGTTTTTT. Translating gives CASSLAGPRGEKLFF.

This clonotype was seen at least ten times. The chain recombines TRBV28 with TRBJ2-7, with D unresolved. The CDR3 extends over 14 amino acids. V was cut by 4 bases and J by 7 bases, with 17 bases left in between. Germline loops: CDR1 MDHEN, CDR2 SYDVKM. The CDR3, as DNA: TGTGCCAGCAGTTCCCCAGGACGCTTTCTAGAGCAGTACTTC. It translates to CASSSPGRFLEQYF.

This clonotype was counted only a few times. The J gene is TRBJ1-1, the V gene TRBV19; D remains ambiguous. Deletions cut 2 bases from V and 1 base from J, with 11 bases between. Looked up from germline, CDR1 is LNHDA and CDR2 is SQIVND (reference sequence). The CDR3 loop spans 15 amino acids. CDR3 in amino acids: CASSIQASPNTEAFF. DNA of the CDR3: TGTGCCAGTAGTATACAAGCAAGCCCGAACACTGAAGCTTTCTTT.

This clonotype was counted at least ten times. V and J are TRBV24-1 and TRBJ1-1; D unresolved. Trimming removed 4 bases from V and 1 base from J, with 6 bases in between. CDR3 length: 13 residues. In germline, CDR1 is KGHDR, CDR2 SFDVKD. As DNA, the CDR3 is TGTGCCACCAGTGAGGGGTCGAACACTGAAGCTTTCTTT. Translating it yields CATSEGSNTEAFF.

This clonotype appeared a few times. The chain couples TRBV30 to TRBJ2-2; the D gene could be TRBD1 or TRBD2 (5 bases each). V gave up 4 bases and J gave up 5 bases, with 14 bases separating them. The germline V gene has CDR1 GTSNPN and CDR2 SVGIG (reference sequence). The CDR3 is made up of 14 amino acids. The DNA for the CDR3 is TGTGCCTGGATAGCTTACGGGGCGACCGGGGAGCTGTTTTTT. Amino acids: CAWIAYGATGELFF.

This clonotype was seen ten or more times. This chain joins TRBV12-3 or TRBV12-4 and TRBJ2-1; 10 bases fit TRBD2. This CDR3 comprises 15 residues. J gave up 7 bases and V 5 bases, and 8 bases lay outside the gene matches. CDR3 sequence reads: CASSRALAGVNEQFF. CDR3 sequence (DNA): TGTGCCAGCAGTCGCGCGCTAGCGGGAGTTAATGAGCAGTTCTTC.

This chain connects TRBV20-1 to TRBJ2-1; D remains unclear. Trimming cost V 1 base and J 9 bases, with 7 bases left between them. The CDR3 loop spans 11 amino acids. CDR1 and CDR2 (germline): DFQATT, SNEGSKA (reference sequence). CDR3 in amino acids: CSARVLGEQFF. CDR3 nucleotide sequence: TGCAGTGCTAGAGTCCTTGGTGAGCAGTTCTTC.

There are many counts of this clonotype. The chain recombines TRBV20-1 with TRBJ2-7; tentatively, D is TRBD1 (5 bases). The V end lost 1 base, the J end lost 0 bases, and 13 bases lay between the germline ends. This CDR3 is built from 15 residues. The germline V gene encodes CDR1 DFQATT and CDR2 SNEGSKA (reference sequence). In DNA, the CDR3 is TGCAGTGCTAGAGGGCAGGGAATGGACTCCTACGAGCAGTACTTC. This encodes CSARGQGMDSYEQYF.

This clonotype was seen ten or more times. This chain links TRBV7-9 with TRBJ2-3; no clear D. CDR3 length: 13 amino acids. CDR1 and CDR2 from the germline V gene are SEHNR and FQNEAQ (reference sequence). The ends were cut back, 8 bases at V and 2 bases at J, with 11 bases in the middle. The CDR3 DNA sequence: TGTGCCAGCCTAGGGCCCTTCACAGATACGCAGTATTTT. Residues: CASLGPFTDTQYF.

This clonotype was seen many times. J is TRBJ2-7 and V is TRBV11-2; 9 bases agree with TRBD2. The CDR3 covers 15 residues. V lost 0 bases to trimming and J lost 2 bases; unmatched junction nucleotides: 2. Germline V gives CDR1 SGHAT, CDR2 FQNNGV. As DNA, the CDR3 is TGTGCCAGCAGCTTAGATGGCGGGAGGGCCTACGAGCAGTACTTC. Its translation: CASSLDGGRAYEQYF.

The CDR3 is CASSPDSLGDFQETQYF. The CDR3 DNA follows: TGTGCCAGCTCACCAGATAGTTTAGGGGATTTCCAAGAGACCCAGTACTTC. This chain joins TRBV18 and TRBJ2-5, with a weak D call TRBD1 (5 bases). CDR1 and CDR2 (germline): KGHSH, LQKENI. There are 17 residues in the CDR3. Trimming left V 2 bases short and J 1 base short, with 17 bases between. The full variable domain, with the rest looked up from reference TRBV18 and TRBJ2-5, is NAGVMQNPRHLVRRRGQEARLRCSPMKGHSHVYWYRQLPEEGLKFMVYLQKENIIDESGMPKERFSAEFPKEGPSILRIQQVVRGDSAAYFCASSPDSLGDFQETQYFGPGTRLLVL.

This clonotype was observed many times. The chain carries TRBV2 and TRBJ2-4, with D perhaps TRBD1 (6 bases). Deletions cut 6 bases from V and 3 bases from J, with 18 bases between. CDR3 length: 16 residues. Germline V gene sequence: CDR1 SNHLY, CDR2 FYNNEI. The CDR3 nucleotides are TGTGCCAGCAGCAGGTTGGGGGCGCGAGGCAAAAACATTCAGTACTTC. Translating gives CASSRLGARGKNIQYF.

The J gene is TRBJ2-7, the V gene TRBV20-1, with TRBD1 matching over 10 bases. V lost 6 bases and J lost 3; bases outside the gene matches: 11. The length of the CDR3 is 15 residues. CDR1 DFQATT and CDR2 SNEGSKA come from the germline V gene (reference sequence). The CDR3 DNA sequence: TGCAGTGCAGCCGGGACAGGGGCATTCTTCTACGAGCAGTACTTC. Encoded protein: CSAAGTGAFFYEQYF.

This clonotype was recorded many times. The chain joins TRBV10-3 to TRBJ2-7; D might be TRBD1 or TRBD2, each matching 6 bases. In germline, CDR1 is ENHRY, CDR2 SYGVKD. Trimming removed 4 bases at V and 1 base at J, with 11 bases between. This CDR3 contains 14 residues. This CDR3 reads CAISALGGSYEQYF. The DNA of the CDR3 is TGTGCCATCAGTGCTCTAGGGGGGTCCTACGAGCAGTACTTC.

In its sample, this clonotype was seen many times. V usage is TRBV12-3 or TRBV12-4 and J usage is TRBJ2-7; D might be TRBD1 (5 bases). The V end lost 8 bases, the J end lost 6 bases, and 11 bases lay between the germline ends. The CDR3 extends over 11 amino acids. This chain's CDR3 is CASARGLEQYF. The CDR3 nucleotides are TGTGCCAGCGCTAGGGGCCTCGAGCAGTACTTC.

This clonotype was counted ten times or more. The CDR3 loop is CASSIASGYYNEQFF. As DNA, the CDR3 is TGTGCCAGTAGTATAGCTAGCGGCTACTACAATGAGCAGTTCTTC. V and J are TRBV19 and TRBJ2-1, with TRBD2 matching over 7 bases. The germline V gene encodes CDR1 LNHDA and CDR2 SQIVND (reference sequence). The CDR3 loop spans 15 amino acids. V shed 1 base and J 3 bases; nucleotides not matched to a gene: 3.

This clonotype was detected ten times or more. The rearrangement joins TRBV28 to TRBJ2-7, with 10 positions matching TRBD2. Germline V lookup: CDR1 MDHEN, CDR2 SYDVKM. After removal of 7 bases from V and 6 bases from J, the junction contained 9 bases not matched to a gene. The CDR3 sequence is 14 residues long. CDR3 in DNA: TGTGCCAGCATAGGACTAGCGGAGTCGGGCGAGCAGTACTTC. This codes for CASIGLAESGEQYF.